Each of the 24 T cell receptor beta chains below was sequenced from the same sample in a study of blood T cell repertoires in COVID-19. Data came from immunoSEQ multiplex PCR; TCRdb stores just in-frame clones and leaves some out. Here the sample spans approximately 200,000 clones, approximately 80% being singletons. Sequences were obtained from PBMCs or T cells enriched from blood (not recorded which). These receptors were taken from a man between 60 and 75 years old who had recovered from COVID-19.

The CDR3 spells CARLRGLGTDTQYF. As DNA, the CDR3 is TGTGCCAGACTTCGGGGATTGGGCACAGATACGCAGTATTTT. The gene calls are TRBV2 and TRBJ2-3; D may be TRBD2 (5 bases). Trimming took off 9 bases at V and 1 base at J, with 14 bases between the two ends. CDR1 SNHLY and CDR2 FYNNEI come from the germline V gene. The CDR3 contains 14 residues. Full variable domain (rest looked up from reference TRBV2 and TRBJ2-3): EPEVTQTPSHQVTQMGQEVILRCVPISNHLYFYWYRQILGQKVEFLVSFYNNEISEKSEIFDDQFSVERPDGSNFTLKIRSTKLEDSAMYFCARLRGLGTDTQYFGPGTRLTVL.

This clone appeared once. The J gene is TRBJ1-5, the V gene TRBV10-3; TRBD1 is a possible D gene (5 bases). Germline V gene lookup returns CDR1 ENHRY and CDR2 SYGVKD. Trimming took off 7 bases at V and 3 bases at J, with 10 bases between the two ends. The CDR3 totals 13 residues. This CDR3 reads CAITTGPNQPQHF. The CDR3 DNA reads TGTGCCATCACCACAGGTCCCAATCAGCCCCAGCATTTT.

The chain combines TRBV19 with TRBJ2-2; 8 bases map to TRBD1. Germline CDR1 reads LNHDA; CDR2 reads SQIVND (reference sequence). The trim removed 7 bases at V and 8 bases at J, leaving 12 bases unmatched. This CDR3 has 15 residues. The CDR3 DNA reads TGTGCCAGTACCTCCGGGACAGGCGAAGGTGGGGAGCTGTTTTTT. Amino acid sequence: CASTSGTGEGGELFF.

The gene calls are TRBV5-5 and TRBJ1-4, with 8 bases aligning to TRBD1. The CDR3 is 15 residues long. Germline V gene sequence: CDR1 SGHKS, CDR2 YYEKEE (reference sequence). The trim removed 5 bases at V and 2 bases at J, leaving 5 bases unmatched. CDR3 protein: CASSRTGLTNEKLFF. The CDR3 DNA is TGTGCCAGCAGTCGGACAGGGCTCACTAATGAAAAACTGTTTTTT. Using reference TRBV5-5 and TRBJ1-4 for the parts outside the CDR3, the full variable domain is DAGVTQSPTHLIKTRGQQVTLRCSPISGHKSVSWYQQVLGQGPQFIFQYYEKEERGRGNFPDRFSARQFPNYSSELNVNALLLGDSALYLCASSRTGLTNEKLFFGSGTQLSVL.

This clone has a handful of counts. The chain joins TRBV6-1 to TRBJ1-1, with TRBD1 identical over 10 bases. CDR3 length: 17 amino acids. Germline CDR1 and CDR2: MNHNS and SASEGT. V lost 3 bases and J lost 1; bases outside the gene matches: 8. DNA of the CDR3: TGTGCCAGCAGTGACCGGGACAGGGGAGGTGGGAACACTGAAGCTTTCTTT. It translates to CASSDRDRGGGNTEAFF.

The chain joins TRBV11-3 to TRBJ2-5, with D maybe TRBD2 (5 bases). This CDR3 spans 16 amino acids. Germline-derived CDR1 and CDR2 are SGHNT and YENEEA. Trimming pared 4 bases from V and 2 bases from J, leaving 17 bases between. CDR3 bases: TGTGCCAGCAGCTCCTCAGAGGGCGGGCAGCAAGAGACCCAGTACTTC. It yields the protein CASSSSEGGQQETQYF.

The J gene is TRBJ2-1, the V gene TRBV4-3; 16 bases are shared with TRBD2. Germline loops: CDR1 LGHNA, CDR2 YSLEER. The V segment lost 4 bases and the J segment 0 bases; nucleotides outside the gene matches: 3. This CDR3 has 18 residues. CDR3 coding DNA: TGCGCCAGCAGCCCGGGACTAGCGGGGGGGAGCTCCTACAATGAGCAGTTCTTC. Translating gives CASSPGLAGGSSYNEQFF.

The gene calls are TRBV7-9 and TRBJ1-6, with D hard to call. The CDR3 totals 15 residues. V gave up 2 bases and J gave up 6 bases, with 11 bases separating them. The V gene's germline CDR1 is SEHNR and CDR2 FQNEAQ (reference sequence). This chain's CDR3 is CASSLQPGSNSPLHF. The CDR3 DNA is TGTGCCAGCAGCTTACAACCGGGATCTAATTCACCCCTCCACTTT.

This clone was found a few times. The chain is built from TRBV19 and TRBJ1-5; a weak D match, TRBD1 (6 bases). Germline CDR1 reads LNHDA; CDR2 reads SQIVND (reference sequence). V was clipped by 7 bases and J by 1 base, with 11 bases between them. The CDR3 length is 14 residues. CDR3 sequence: CASKQDRSNQPQHF. As DNA, the CDR3 is TGTGCCAGTAAACAGGACAGAAGCAATCAGCCCCAGCATTTT. The whole variable domain, remainder taken from reference TRBV19 and TRBJ1-5, is DGGITQSPKYLFRKEGQNVTLSCEQNLNHDAMYWYRQDPGQGLRLIYYSQIVNDFQKGDIAEGYSVSREKKESFPLTVTSAQKNPTAFYLCASKQDRSNQPQHFGDGTRLSIL.

J is TRBJ2-7 and V is TRBV7-8; 8 positions match TRBD1. Germline loops: CDR1 SGHVS, CDR2 FQNEAQ. The CDR3 is made up of 15 amino acids. V trimming: 6 bases; J trimming: 1 base; junction bases outside the gene matches: 8. The CDR3 loop is CASSPPGQESYEQYF. CDR3 in DNA: TGTGCCAGCAGTCCACCGGGACAGGAGTCCTACGAGCAGTACTTC.

The rearrangement uses TRBV7-9 and TRBJ2-1; no clear D. The V end lost 1 base, the J end lost 10 bases, and 14 bases lay between the germline ends. Germline V gives CDR1 SEHNR, CDR2 FQNEAQ (reference sequence). The CDR3 totals 14 residues. In DNA, the CDR3 is TGTGCCAGCAGCTTAGGCGCTATGAGCGTGGAGCAGTTCTTC. This codes for CASSLGAMSVEQFF.

This clone turned up a few times. Other DNA variants within this sample encode the same CDR3. This chain connects TRBV3-1 (or the pseudogene TRBV3-2) to TRBJ2-2, with 10 bases that match TRBD1. The V and J ends lost 4 bases and 4 bases, in that order; junction bases with no gene match: 3. Germline V gene lookup returns CDR1 LGHDT and CDR2 YNNKEL (reference sequence). The CDR3 is 15 amino acids. The CDR3 sequence is CASSRGQGPTGELFF. For the CDR3, the DNA is TGTGCCAGCAGCCGGGGACAGGGGCCCACCGGGGAGCTGTTTTTT.

The chain recombines TRBV7-8 with TRBJ1-1; weak D call: TRBD1 (5 bases). Trimming stripped 1 base from V and 6 bases from J, with 12 bases between. This CDR3 region has 14 residues. The V gene's germline CDR1 is SGHVS and CDR2 FQNEAQ. The DNA of the CDR3 is TGTGCCAGCAGCTTAGGGGCAGGGAGGGCTGAAGCTTTCTTT. It codes for CASSLGAGRAEAFF.

The chain uses TRBV29-1 and TRBJ1-5; 9 bases agree with TRBD1. The CDR3 contains 16 residues. Germline V gene sequence: CDR1 SQVTM, CDR2 ANQGSEA. The trim removed 0 bases at V and 4 bases at J, leaving 7 bases unmatched. DNA of the CDR3: TGCAGCGTTGAAGAAACCCGGGGACAGGGAAATCAGCCCCAGCATTTT. It yields the protein CSVEETRGQGNQPQHF. Full variable domain (rest looked up from reference TRBV29-1 and TRBJ1-5): SAVISQKPSRDICQRGTSLTIQCQVDSQVTMMFWYRQQPGQSLTLIATANQGSEATYESGFVIDKFPISRPNLTFSTLTVSNMSPEDSSIYLCSVEETRGQGNQPQHFGDGTRLSIL.

This clone was counted only a few times. This chain uses TRBV7-2 with TRBJ1-2; no reliable D call. The CDR3 has 13 amino acids. The V and J ends lost 1 base and 2 bases respectively, with 5 bases between them. Germline assignment: CDR1 SGHTA and CDR2 FQGNSA. CDR3 coding DNA: TGTGCCAGCAGCTTAGTTATAAACTATGGCTACACCTTC. Encoded protein: CASSLVINYGYTF.

The rearrangement links TRBV15 to TRBJ2-1; tentative D call: TRBD2 (5 bases). CDR3 length equals 12 residues. Germline-derived CDR1 and CDR2 are LNHNV and YYDKDF (reference sequence). Between the trimmed V and J ends, which lost 5 bases and 9 bases, there was a span of 11 bases. The CDR3 bases are TGTGCCACCAGCTACCGGACTGTTGAGCAGTTCTTC. Translating it yields CATSYRTVEQFF.

The chain combines TRBV4-1 with TRBJ2-3; D remains unclear. Germline V CDR1 and CDR2: MGHRA, YSYEKL. Trimming removed 0 bases from V and 4 bases from J, with 14 bases in between. CDR3 length: 16 residues. The CDR3: CASSQEVQVLADTQYF. As DNA, the CDR3 is TGCGCCAGCAGCCAAGAGGTCCAGGTACTGGCAGATACGCAGTATTTT.

The rearrangement links TRBV6-2 or TRBV6-3 to TRBJ2-1; 8 bases are shared with TRBD2. This CDR3 has 16 residues. CDR1 MNHEY and CDR2 SVGEGT come from the germline V gene. Losses at the gene ends were 3 bases for V and 2 bases for J; bases not matched to a gene: 6. Here the CDR3 DNA reads TGTGCCAGCAGTTATCTAGCGGGCGAACCCTACAATGAGCAGTTCTTC. It yields the protein CASSYLAGEPYNEQFF.

This clone was recorded a few times. The same CDR3 is also encoded by other DNA sequences in this sample. The chain carries TRBV7-2 and TRBJ1-1, with TRBD1 identical over 7 bases. The junction had 1 base not matched to a gene; V was cut back by 2 bases and J by 4 bases. CDR1 is SGHTA, CDR2 FQGNSA, per germline. The CDR3 sequence is 13 residues long. The CDR3 DNA follows: TGTGCCAGCAGCTTACAGGGGGGCACTGAAGCTTTCTTT. It is translated as CASSLQGGTEAFF.

This chain uses TRBV6-6 with TRBJ1-1, with TRBD1 matching 7 bases. Germline CDR1 and CDR2: MNHNY and SVGAGI (reference sequence). V lost 4 bases to trimming and J lost 1 base; unmatched junction nucleotides: 9. The CDR3 sequence is 16 residues long. The CDR3 here is CASSSSRDRPNTEAFF. CDR3 nucleotide sequence: TGTGCCAGCAGTTCCTCCCGGGACAGACCGAACACTGAAGCTTTCTTT.

This chain uses TRBV5-1 with TRBJ1-1; 7 bases align to TRBD1. V gave up 0 bases and J gave up 5 bases; unmatched junction bases: 4. The CDR3 has 14 residues. From germline, CDR1 is SGHRS and CDR2 YFSETQ. The CDR3 is CASSLEGAGTEAFF. For the CDR3, the DNA is TGCGCCAGCAGCTTGGAGGGGGCCGGGACTGAAGCTTTCTTT.

This sequence joins TRBV11-3 and TRBJ1-2, with 7 bases aligning to TRBD1. Trimming at V came to 6 bases and at J to 3 bases, leaving 7 bases not matched to a gene. CDR3 length: 14 amino acids. Germline CDR1 reads SGHNT; CDR2 reads YENEEA. CDR3 in amino acids: CASSPTGIYYGYTF. The CDR3 DNA sequence: TGTGCCAGCAGTCCGACAGGGATCTACTATGGCTACACCTTC.

The V gene is TRBV6-2 or TRBV6-3, the J gene TRBJ1-1; TRBD1 matches at 8 bases. J was trimmed by 3 bases and V by 5 bases; bases with no gene match: 8. This CDR3 comprises 15 residues. Germline CDR1 MNHEY, CDR2 SVGEGT. The CDR3 spells CASSPLGTGHTEAFF. The CDR3 bases are TGTGCCAGCAGTCCCCTCGGGACAGGCCACACTGAAGCTTTCTTT.

The DNA of the CDR3 is TGTGCCAGCAGTGTAGAAGGGCGGGACACTGAAGCTTTCTTT. It is translated as CASSVEGRDTEAFF. The chain carries TRBV2 and TRBJ1-1; the D is unclear. V lost 4 bases, J lost 3 bases, and 12 bases lay in between. Germline CDR1 reads SNHLY; CDR2 reads FYNNEI. This CDR3 is 14 amino acids long.